This T cell receptor (beta chain) was obtained from a study of blood T cell repertoires in COVID-19. Here immunoSEQ multiplex PCR was the method, and the copy in TCRdb shows in-frame clones only, minus some. The sample lists 250,000 to 350,000 clones, about nine tenths occurring once. This clone has a single count. This CDR3 region has 14 residues. From germline, CDR1 is MNHEY and CDR2 SVGAGI. The junction had 12 bases not matched to a gene; V was cut back by 11 bases and J by 3 bases. Sequenced sample: peripheral blood. The chain links TRBV6-5 to TRBJ1-2, with 7 positions matching TRBD1. This clonotype originated in a woman aged 50 to 60 who had recovered from COVID-19. The CDR3 loop reads CASKRGTGDYGYTF. CDR3 coding DNA: TGTGCCTCAAAAAGGGGAACAGGGGACTATGGCTACACCTTC.